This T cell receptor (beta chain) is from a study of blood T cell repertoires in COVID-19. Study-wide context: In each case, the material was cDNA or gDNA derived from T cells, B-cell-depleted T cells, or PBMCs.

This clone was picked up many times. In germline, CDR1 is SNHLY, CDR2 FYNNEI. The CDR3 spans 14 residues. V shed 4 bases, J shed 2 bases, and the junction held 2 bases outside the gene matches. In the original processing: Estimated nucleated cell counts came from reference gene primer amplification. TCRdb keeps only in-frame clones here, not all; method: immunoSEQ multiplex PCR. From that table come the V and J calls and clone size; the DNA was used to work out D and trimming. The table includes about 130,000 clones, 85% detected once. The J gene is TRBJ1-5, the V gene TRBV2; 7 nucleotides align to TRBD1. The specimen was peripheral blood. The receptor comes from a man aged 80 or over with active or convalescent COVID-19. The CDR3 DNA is TGTGCCAGCAGTGGAGACAGGGGCAATCAGCCCCAGCATTTT. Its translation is CASSGDRGNQPQHF. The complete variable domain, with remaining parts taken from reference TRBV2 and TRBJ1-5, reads EPEVTQTPSHQVTQMGQEVILRCVPISNHLYFYWYRQILGQKVEFLVSFYNNEISEKSEIFDDQFSVERPDGSNFTLKIRSTKLEDSAMYFCASSGDRGNQPQHFGDGTRLSIL.